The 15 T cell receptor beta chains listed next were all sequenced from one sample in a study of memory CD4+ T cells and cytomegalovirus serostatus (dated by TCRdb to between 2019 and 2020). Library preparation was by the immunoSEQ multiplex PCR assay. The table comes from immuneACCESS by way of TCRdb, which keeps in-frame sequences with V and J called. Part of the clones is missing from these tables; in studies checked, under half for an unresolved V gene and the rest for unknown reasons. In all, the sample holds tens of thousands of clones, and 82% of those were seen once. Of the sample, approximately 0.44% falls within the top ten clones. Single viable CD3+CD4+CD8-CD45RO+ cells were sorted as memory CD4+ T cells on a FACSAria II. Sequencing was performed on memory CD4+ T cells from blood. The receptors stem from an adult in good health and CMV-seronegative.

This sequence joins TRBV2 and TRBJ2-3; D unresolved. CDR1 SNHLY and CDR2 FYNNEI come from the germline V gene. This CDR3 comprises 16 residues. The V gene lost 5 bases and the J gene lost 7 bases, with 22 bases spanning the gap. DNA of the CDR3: TGTGCCAGCAGTTCCCCCGGCGGTTTCCAAGTCAATACGCAGTATTTT. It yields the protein CASSSPGGFQVNTQYF.

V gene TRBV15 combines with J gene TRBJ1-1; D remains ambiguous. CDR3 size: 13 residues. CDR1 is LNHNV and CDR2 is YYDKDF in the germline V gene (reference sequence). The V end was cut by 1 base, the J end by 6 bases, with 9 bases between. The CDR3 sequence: CATSRGGVPEAFF. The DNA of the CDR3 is TGTGCCACCAGCAGAGGCGGGGTTCCTGAAGCTTTCTTT. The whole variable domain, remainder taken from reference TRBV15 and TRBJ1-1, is DAMVIQNPRYQVTQFGKPVTLSCSQTLNHNVMYWYQQKSSQAPKLLFHYYDKDFNNEADTPDNFQSRRPNTSFCFLDIRSPGLGDTAMYLCATSRGGVPEAFFGQGTRLTVV.

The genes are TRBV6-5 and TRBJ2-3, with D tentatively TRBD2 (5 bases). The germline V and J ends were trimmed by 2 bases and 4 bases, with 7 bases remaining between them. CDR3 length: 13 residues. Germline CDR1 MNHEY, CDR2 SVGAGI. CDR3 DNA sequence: TGTGCCAGCAGTTACGTGCGGGCAGATACGCAGTATTTT. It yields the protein CASSYVRADTQYF.

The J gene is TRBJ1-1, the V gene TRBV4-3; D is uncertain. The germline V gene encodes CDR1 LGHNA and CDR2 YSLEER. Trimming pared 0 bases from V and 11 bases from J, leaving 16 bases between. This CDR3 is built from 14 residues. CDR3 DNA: TGCGCCAGCAGCCAAGAGATTAGGCCCCTGAATGCTTTCTTT. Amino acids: CASSQEIRPLNAFF.

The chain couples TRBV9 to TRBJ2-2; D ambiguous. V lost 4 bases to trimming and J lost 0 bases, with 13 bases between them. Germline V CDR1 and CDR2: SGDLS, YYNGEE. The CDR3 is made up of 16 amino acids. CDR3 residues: CASSTGSHANTGELFF. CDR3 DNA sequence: TGTGCCAGCAGCACGGGTAGCCACGCGAACACCGGGGAGCTGTTTTTT.

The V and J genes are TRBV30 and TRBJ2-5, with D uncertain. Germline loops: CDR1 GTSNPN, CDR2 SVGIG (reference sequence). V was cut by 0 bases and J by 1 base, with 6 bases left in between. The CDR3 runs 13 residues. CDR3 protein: CAWSVVLQETQYF. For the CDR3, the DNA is TGTGCCTGGAGTGTAGTCCTCCAAGAGACCCAGTACTTC. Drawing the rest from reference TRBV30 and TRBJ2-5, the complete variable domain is SQTIHQWPATLVQPVGSPLSLECTVEGTSNPNLYWYRQAAGRGLQLLFYSVGIGQISSEVPQNLSASRPQDRQFILSSKKLLLSDSGFYLCAWSVVLQETQYFGPGTRLLVL.

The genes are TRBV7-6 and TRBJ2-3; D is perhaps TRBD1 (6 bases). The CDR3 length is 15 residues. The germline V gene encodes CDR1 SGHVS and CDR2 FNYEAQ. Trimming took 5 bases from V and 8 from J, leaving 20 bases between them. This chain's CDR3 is CASSIGGAQGGTQYF. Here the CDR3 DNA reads TGTGCCAGCAGCATAGGGGGTGCCCAGGGCGGTACGCAGTATTTT. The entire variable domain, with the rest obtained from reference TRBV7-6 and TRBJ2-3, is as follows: GAGVSQSPRYKVTKRGQDVALRCDPISGHVSLYWYRQALGQGPEFLTYFNYEAQQDKSGLPNDRFSAERPEGSISTLTIQRTEQRDSAMYRCASSIGGAQGGTQYFGPGTRLTVL.

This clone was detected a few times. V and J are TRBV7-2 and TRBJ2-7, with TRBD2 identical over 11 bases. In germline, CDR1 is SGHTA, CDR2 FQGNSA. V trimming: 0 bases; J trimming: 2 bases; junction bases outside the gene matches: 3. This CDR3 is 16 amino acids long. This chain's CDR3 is CASSLATTSGAYEQYF. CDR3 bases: TGTGCCAGCAGCTTAGCTACGACTAGCGGGGCCTACGAGCAGTACTTC.

The CDR3 DNA reads TGTGCCAGCAGCGTAGCCATTAACACTGAAGCTTTCTTT. It specifies CASSVAINTEAFF. This rearrangement joins TRBV9 to TRBJ1-1; no clear D gene. Germline V CDR1 and CDR2: SGDLS, YYNGEE. The CDR3 is 13 residues long. V lost 0 bases and J 2 bases, leaving 5 bases between the germline ends.

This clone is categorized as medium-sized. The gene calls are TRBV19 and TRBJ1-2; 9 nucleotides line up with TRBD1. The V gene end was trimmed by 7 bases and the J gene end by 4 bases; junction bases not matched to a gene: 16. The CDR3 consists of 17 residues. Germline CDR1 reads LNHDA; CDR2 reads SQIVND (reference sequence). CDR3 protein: CASTPEGTGYVSYGYTF. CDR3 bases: TGTGCCAGTACCCCAGAGGGGACAGGGTACGTGAGCTATGGCTACACCTTC. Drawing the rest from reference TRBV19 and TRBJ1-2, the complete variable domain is DGGITQSPKYLFRKEGQNVTLSCEQNLNHDAMYWYRQDPGQGLRLIYYSQIVNDFQKGDIAEGYSVSREKKESFPLTVTSAQKNPTAFYLCASTPEGTGYVSYGYTFGSGTRLTVV.

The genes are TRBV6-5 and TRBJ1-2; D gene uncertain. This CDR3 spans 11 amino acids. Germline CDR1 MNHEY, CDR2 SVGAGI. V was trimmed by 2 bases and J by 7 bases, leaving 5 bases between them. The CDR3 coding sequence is TGTGCCAGCAGTTACGGGCGTGGCTACACCTTC. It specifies CASSYGRGYTF.

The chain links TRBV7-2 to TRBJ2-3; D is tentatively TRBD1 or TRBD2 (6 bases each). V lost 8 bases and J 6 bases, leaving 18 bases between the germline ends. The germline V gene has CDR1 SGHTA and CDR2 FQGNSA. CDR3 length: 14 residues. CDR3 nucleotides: TGTGCCAGCGGCACTTTCCAGGGGAGGGATACGCAGTATTTT. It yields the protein CASGTFQGRDTQYF.

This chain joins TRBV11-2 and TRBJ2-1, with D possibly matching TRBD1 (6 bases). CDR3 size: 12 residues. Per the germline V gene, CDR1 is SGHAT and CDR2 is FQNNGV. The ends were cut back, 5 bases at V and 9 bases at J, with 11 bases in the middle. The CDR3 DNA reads TGTGCCAGCAGCCGGACAGTCGGTGAGCAGTTCTTC. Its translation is CASSRTVGEQFF.

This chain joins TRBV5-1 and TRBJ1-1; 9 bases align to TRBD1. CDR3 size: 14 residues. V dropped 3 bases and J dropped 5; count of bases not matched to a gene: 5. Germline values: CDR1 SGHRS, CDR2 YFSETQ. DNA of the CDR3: TGCGCCAGCAGCTCGGACAGGGGCATTACTGAAGCTTTCTTT. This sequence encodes CASSSDRGITEAFF.

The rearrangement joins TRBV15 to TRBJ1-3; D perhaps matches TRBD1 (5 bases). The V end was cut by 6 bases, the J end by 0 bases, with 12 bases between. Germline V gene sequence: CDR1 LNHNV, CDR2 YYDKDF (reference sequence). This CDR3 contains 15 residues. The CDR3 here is CATRPDKISGNTIYF. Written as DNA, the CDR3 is TGTGCCACCAGACCGGACAAAATCTCTGGAAACACCATATATTTT.